A single sample gave rise to the 10 T cell receptor beta chains below, sequenced in a study of cytomegalovirus exposure and HLA in healthy donors. Primers: 60 Vbeta forward and 13 Jbeta reverse. Generated by immunoSEQ multiplex PCR, the TCRdb table keeps only in-frame clones and is missing some. The top ten clones hold 3% to 3.5% of a sample with around 95,000 clones, 65% to 90% of them seen once. What was sequenced was PBMCs. The source of these receptors is a man aged 30 to 45 in good health and CMV-seropositive.

The chain employs TRBV29-1 and TRBJ2-7; 12 bases match TRBD2. Trimming removed 8 bases from V and 2 bases from J; junction bases left unmatched: 4. Germline-derived CDR1 and CDR2 are SQVTM and ANQGSEA. The CDR3 extends over 13 amino acids. The CDR3: CSFTSGRTYEQYF. The CDR3 DNA follows: TGCAGCTTCACTAGCGGGAGGACCTACGAGCAGTACTTC.

CDR3 in DNA: TGCGCCAGCAGCTCGGGACTAGCGGGAGTCTACGAGCAGTACTTC. Translated: CASSSGLAGVYEQYF. The V and J genes are TRBV5-1 and TRBJ2-7; 14 positions agree with TRBD2. CDR1 is SGHRS and CDR2 is YFSETQ in the germline V gene. The V gene end was trimmed by 3 bases and the J gene end by 3 bases; junction bases not matched to a gene: 2. The CDR3 length is 15 residues.

The rearrangement links TRBV6-6 to TRBJ2-1; 10 nucleotides line up with TRBD1. The CDR3 runs 15 residues. J lost 8 bases, V lost 5 bases, and 9 bases had no gene match. The germline gives CDR1 MNHNY, CDR2 SVGAGI (reference sequence). The CDR3 DNA reads TGTGCCAGCAGTAACCGCGACAGGGGGCTCGATGAGCAGTTCTTC. It specifies CASSNRDRGLDEQFF.

This chain uses TRBV10-3 with TRBJ2-7; 10 positions match TRBD2. J was trimmed by 4 bases and V by 5 bases; bases with no gene match: 5. Germline CDR1 is ENHRY and CDR2 is SYGVKD. The CDR3 is 14 amino acids. The CDR3 loop reads CAISTSGDGYEQYF. The DNA of the CDR3 is TGTGCCATCAGTACTAGCGGGGACGGGTACGAGCAGTACTTC.

V is TRBV6-1 and J is TRBJ2-7, with D possibly matching TRBD1 (5 bases). The CDR3 covers 19 residues. V dropped 2 bases and J dropped 4 bases, with 27 bases sitting between them. Germline V CDR1 and CDR2: MNHNS, SASEGT. The CDR3 bases are TGTGCCAGCAGTGAATCCCTGCCCCTAAGGGGCCAAACTGATTACGAGCAGTACTTC. Translating it yields CASSESLPLRGQTDYEQYF.

The rearrangement joins TRBV5-1 to TRBJ2-3, with 7 bases identical to TRBD1. This CDR3 has 14 residues. Germline CDR1 SGHRS, CDR2 YFSETQ. The J segment lost 2 bases and the V segment lost 6 bases, leaving 6 bases of the junction unmatched. The CDR3 coding sequence is TGCGCCAGCAAACAGGGGACAGCCACAGATACGCAGTATTTT. Protein sequence: CASKQGTATDTQYF.

The chain has TRBV18 and TRBJ2-1; TRBD2 might be the D (5 bases). The CDR3 is 13 amino acids. Per germline, CDR1 KGHSH and CDR2 LQKENI. Trimming took off 3 bases at V and 2 bases at J, with 5 bases between the two ends. The CDR3 loop reads CASSPGTYNEQFF. The CDR3 DNA reads as TGTGCCAGCTCACCCGGGACCTACAATGAGCAGTTCTTC.

The V call is TRBV5-1, the J call TRBJ2-2; TRBD1 matches 9 bases. Losses at the gene ends were 4 bases for V and 6 bases for J; bases not matched to a gene: 19. This CDR3 region has 19 residues. CDR1 and CDR2 from the germline V gene are SGHRS and YFSETQ. The CDR3 reads CASSKLQGANMPSSGELFF. The CDR3 DNA reads as TGCGCCAGCAGCAAATTACAGGGGGCCAATATGCCTTCGTCCGGGGAGCTGTTTTTT.

The genes are TRBV27 and TRBJ1-5; D unresolved. Trimming pared 0 bases from V and 2 bases from J, leaving 8 bases between. The CDR3 runs to 15 residues. The germline CDR1 and CDR2 sequences are MNHEY and SMNVEV (reference sequence). CDR3 DNA sequence: TGTGCCAGCAGTTTATCATGGCCAGGCAATCAGCCCCAGCATTTT. Its protein product is CASSLSWPGNQPQHF.

The rearrangement uses TRBV9 and TRBJ1-3; unclear D gene. Germline V CDR1 and CDR2: SGDLS, YYNGEE. V lost 2 bases and J lost 0, with 12 bases in between. The CDR3 runs 16 residues. The CDR3 is CASSVQRESSGNTIYF. CDR3 nucleotides: TGTGCCAGCAGCGTGCAACGGGAAAGCTCTGGAAACACCATATATTTT. Using reference TRBV9 and TRBJ1-3 for the parts outside the CDR3, the full variable domain is DSGVTQTPKHLITATGQRVTLRCSPRSGDLSVYWYQQSLDQGLQFLIQYYNGEERAKGNILERFSAQQFPDLHSELNLSSLELGDSALYFCASSVQRESSGNTIYFGEGSWLTVV.